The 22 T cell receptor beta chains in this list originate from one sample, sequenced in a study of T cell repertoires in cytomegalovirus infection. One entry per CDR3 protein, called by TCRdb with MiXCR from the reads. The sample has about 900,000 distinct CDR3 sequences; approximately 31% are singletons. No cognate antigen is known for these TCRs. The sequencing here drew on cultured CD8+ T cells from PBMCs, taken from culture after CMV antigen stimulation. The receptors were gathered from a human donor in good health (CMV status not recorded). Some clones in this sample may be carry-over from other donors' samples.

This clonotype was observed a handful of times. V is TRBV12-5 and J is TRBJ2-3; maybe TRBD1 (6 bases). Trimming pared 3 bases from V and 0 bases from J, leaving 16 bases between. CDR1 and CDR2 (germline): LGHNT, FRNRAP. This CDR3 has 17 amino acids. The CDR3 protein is CASGFDRTVHSTDTQYF. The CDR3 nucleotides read TGTGCTAGTGGTTTCGACAGGACAGTTCATAGCACAGATACGCAGTATTTT.

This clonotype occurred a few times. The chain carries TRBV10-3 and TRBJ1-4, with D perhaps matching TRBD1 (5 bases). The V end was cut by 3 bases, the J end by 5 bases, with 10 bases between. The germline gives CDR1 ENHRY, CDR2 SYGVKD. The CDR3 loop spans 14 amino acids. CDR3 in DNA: TGTGCCATCAGTGACCCAAGGGGAAATGAAAAACTGTTTTTT. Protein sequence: CAISDPRGNEKLFF.

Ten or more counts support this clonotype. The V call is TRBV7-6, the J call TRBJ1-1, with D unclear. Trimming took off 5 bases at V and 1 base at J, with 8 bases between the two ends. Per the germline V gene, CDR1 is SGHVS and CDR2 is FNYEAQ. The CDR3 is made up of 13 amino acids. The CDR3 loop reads CASSPGSNTEAFF. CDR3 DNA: TGTGCCAGCAGCCCGGGCTCGAACACTGAAGCTTTCTTT.

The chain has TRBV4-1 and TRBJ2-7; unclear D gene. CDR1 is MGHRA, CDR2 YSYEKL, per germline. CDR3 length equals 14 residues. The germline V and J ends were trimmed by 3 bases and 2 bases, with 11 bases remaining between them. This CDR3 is CASSQRSDAYEQYF. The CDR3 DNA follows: TGCGCCAGCAGCCAGAGATCAGACGCCTACGAGCAGTACTTC.

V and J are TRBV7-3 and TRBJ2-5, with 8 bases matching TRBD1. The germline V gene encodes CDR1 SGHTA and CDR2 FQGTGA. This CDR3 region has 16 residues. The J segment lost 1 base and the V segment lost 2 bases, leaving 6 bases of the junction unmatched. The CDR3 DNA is TGTGCCAGCAGCTTACCAGGACAGGGTATCCAAGAGACCCAGTACTTC. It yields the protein CASSLPGQGIQETQYF. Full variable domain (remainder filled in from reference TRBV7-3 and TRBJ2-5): GAGVSQTPSNKVTEKGKYVELRCDPISGHTALYWYRQSLGQGPEFLIYFQGTGAADDSGLPNDRFFAVRPEGSVSTLKIQRTERGDSAVYLCASSLPGQGIQETQYFGPGTRLLVL.

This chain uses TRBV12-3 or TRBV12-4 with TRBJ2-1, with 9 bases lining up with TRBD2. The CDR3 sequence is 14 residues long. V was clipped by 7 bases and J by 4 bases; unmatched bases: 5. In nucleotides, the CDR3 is TGTGCCAGCACGGTTAGCGGGGGATACAATGAGCAGTTCTTC. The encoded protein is CASTVSGGYNEQFF.

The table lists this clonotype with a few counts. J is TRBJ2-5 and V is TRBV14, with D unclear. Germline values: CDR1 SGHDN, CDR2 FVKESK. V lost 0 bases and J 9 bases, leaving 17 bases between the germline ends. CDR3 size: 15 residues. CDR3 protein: CASSQDRNRRTPQYF. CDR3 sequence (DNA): TGTGCCAGCAGCCAAGATCGAAACCGCCGAACTCCCCAGTACTTC. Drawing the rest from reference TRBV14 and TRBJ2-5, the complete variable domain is EAGVTQFPSHSVIEKGQTVTLRCDPISGHDNLYWYRRVMGKEIKFLLHFVKESKQDESGMPNNRFLAERTGGTYSTLKVQPAELEDSGVYFCASSQDRNRRTPQYFGPGTRLLVL.

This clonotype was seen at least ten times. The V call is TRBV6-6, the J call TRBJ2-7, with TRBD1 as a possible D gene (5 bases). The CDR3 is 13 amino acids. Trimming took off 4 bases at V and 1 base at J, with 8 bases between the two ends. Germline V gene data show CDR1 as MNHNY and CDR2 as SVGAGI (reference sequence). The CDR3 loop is CASSSQGSYEQYV. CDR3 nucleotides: TGTGCCAGCAGTTCTCAGGGTTCCTACGAGCAGTACGTC.

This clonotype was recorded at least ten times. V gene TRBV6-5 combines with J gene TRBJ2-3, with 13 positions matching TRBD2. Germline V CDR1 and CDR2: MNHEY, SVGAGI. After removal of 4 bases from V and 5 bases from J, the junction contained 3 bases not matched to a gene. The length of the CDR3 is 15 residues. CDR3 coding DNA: TGTGCCAGCAGTTCACTAGCGGGGGGGCAAGATACGCAGTATTTT. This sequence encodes CASSSLAGGQDTQYF.

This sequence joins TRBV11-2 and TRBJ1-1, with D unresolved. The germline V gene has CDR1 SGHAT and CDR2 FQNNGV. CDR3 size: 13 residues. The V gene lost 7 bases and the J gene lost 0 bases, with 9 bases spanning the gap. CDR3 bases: TGTGCCAGCACCGAGACATTGAACACTGAAGCTTTCTTT. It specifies CASTETLNTEAFF.

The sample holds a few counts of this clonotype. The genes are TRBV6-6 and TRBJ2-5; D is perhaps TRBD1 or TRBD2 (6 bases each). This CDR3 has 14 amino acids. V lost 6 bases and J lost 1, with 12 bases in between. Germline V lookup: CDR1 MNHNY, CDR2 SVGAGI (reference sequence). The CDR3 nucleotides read TGTGCCAGCAGCCACAAGGGGGGCCAAGAGACCCAGTACTTC. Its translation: CASSHKGGQETQYF.

The CDR3 DNA reads as TGCGCCAGCAGCCAAGAGGCGGCAGGGGTTAGCAATCAGCCCCAGCATTTT. Protein product: CASSQEAAGVSNQPQHF. This sequence joins TRBV4-1 and TRBJ1-5; the D gene is possibly TRBD1 (6 bases). V was trimmed by 0 bases and J by 0 bases, leaving 12 bases between them. CDR3 length: 17 amino acids. Germline assignment: CDR1 MGHRA and CDR2 YSYEKL.

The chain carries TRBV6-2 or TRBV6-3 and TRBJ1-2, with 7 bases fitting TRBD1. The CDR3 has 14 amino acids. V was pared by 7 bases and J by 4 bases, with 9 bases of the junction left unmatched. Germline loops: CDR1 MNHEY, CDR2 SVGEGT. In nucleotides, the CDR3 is TGTGCCAGCACCCTTACCGGACAGGCCTATGGCTACACCTTC. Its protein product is CASTLTGQAYGYTF.

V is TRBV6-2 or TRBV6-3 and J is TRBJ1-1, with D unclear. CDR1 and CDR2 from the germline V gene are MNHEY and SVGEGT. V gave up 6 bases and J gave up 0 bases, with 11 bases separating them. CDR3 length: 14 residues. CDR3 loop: CASSPNEMNTEAFF. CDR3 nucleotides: TGTGCCAGCAGCCCTAATGAGATGAACACTGAAGCTTTCTTT.

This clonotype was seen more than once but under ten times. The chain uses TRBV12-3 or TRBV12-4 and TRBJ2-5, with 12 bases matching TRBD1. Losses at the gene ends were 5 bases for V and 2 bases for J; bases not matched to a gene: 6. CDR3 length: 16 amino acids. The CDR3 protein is CASSPGTGGVQETQYF. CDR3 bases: TGTGCCAGCAGTCCAGGGACAGGGGGCGTTCAAGAGACCCAGTACTTC.

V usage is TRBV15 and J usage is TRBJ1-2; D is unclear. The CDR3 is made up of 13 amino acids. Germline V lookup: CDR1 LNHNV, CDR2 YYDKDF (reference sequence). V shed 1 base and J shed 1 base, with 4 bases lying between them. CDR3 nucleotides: TGTGCCACCAGCAGAGTGGGTAACTATGGCTACACCTTC. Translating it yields CATSRVGNYGYTF.

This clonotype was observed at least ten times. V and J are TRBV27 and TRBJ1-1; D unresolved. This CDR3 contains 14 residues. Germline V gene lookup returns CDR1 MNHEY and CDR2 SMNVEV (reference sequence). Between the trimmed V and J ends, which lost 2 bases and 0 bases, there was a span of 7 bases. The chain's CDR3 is CASSLRGVNTEAFF. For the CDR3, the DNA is TGTGCCAGCAGTTTACGTGGGGTGAACACTGAAGCTTTCTTT.

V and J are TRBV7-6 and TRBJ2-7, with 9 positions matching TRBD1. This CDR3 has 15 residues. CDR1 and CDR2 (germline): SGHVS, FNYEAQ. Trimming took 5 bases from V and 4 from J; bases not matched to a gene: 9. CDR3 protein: CASSPAGTGRYEQYF. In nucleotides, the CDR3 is TGTGCCAGCAGCCCAGCCGGGACAGGGCGGTACGAGCAGTACTTC.

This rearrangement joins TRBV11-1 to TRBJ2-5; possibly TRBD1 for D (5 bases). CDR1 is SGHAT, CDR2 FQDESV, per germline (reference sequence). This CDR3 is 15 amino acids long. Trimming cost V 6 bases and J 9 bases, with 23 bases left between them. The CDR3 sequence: CASSLGDSTAEPQYF. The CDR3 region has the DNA TGTGCCAGCAGTTTGGGCGACAGCACGGCGGAGCCCCAGTACTTC.

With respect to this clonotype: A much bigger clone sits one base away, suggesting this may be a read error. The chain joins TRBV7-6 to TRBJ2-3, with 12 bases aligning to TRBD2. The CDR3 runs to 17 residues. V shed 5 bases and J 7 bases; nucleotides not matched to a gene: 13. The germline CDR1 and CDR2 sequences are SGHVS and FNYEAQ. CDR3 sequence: CASSLAASGGVQNTQYF. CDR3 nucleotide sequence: TGTGCCAGCAGCCTCGCAGCTAGCGGGGGGGTTCAAAATACGCAGTATTTT.

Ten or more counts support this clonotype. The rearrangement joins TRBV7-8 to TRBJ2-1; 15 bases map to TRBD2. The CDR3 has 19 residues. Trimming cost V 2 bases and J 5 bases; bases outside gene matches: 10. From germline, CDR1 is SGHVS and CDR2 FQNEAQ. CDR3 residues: CASSLNGLAGGLLDNEQFF. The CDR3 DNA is TGTGCCAGCAGCTTAAATGGACTAGCGGGGGGGCTCTTGGACAATGAGCAGTTCTTC.

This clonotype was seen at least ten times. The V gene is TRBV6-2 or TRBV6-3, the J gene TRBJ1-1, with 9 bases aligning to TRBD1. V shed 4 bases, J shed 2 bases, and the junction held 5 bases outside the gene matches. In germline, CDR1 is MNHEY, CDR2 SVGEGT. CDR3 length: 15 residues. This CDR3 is CASSSRDRANTEAFF. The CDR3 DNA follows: TGTGCCAGCAGTTCCAGGGACAGGGCCAACACTGAAGCTTTCTTT.